This T cell receptor (beta chain) was observed in a study of blood T cell repertoires in COVID-19. Study summary: PBMCs, B-cell-depleted T cells, or T cells were the source of the cDNA or gDNA that made up the material.

This clone was found once. Recruitment covered roughly 24 US areas and drew participants whose ages spanned roughly 18 to 90 years. Participants were placed into cohorts based on the clinical history they reported. Germline V gives CDR1 MNHEY, CDR2 SMNVEV (reference sequence). There are 13 residues in the CDR3. V was trimmed by 3 bases and J by 2 bases, leaving 7 bases between them. In the authors' methods: Quantification of nucleated cells was approximated via reference gene primer amplification. Assay: immunoSEQ multiplex PCR; the TCRdb copy retains only in-frame clones and omits some. V, J and clone size are taken as reported in that table, and D and trimming were inferred from the DNA itself. The sample includes 150,000 to 200,000 clones, roughly 80% of them seen just once.

The clonotype originates from a man in his forties or fifties who had recovered from COVID-19. Specimen: PBMCs or T cells enriched from blood (not recorded which). The chain is built from TRBV27 and TRBJ1-2; D gene unclear. CDR3 DNA sequence: TGTGCCAGCAGTTTTAGTCCAAACTATGGCTACACCTTC. Its translation: CASSFSPNYGYTF.